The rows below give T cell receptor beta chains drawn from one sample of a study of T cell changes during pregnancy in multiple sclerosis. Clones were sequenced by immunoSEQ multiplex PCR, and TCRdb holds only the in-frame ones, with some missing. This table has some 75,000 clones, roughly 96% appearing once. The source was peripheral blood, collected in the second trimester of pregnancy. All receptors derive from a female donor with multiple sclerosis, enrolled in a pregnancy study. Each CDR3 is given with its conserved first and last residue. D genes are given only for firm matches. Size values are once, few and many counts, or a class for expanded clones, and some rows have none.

cdr3_nt: TGTGCCAGCAGACCAGAGGGGACAGGGGGTGCCTCAGATACGCAGTATTTT; cdr3_aa: CASRPEGTGGASDTQYF; v_call: TRBV27; clone_size: .; j_call: TRBJ2-3; d_call: TRBD1
cdr3_nt: TGTGCCAGCAGTTTCGGCGGTTTCACCGATACGCAGTATTTT; cdr3_aa: CASSFGGFTDTQYF; v_call: TRBV27; clone_size: .; j_call: TRBJ2-3; d_call: .
cdr3_nt: TGCAGCGCCACCCGACGGGATGGGGCCCAGCATTTT; cdr3_aa: CSATRRDGAQHF; v_call: TRBV29-1; clone_size: .; j_call: TRBJ1-5; d_call: .
cdr3_nt: TGTGCCACCAGCAGAGATAAAAGGACGGGAGTCTACAATGAGCAGTTCTTC; cdr3_aa: CATSRDKRTGVYNEQFF; v_call: TRBV15; clone_size: .; j_call: TRBJ2-1; d_call: .
cdr3_nt: TGTGCCAGTTCTCGAAAGGACAGGACTGGGGATGTGCAGTACTTC; cdr3_aa: CASSRKDRTGDVQYF; v_call: TRBV19; clone_size: .; j_call: TRBJ2-7; d_call: TRBD1
cdr3_nt: TGTGCCAGCAGCTTAGGTCGGCAGGTAACGATGAGCTCCTACAATGAGCAGTTCTTC; cdr3_aa: CASSLGRQVTMSSYNEQFF; v_call: TRBV7-9; clone_size: once; j_call: TRBJ2-1; d_call: .
cdr3_nt: TGCAGCGTCCATCCCGGGACAGGGAAAAAATATAGCAATCAGCCCCAGCATTTT; cdr3_aa: CSVHPGTGKKYSNQPQHF; v_call: TRBV29-1; clone_size: once; j_call: TRBJ1-5; d_call: TRBD1
cdr3_nt: TGTGCCAGCAGCCTGCGGCAGGGGAATGAGCAGTTCTTC; cdr3_aa: CASSLRQGNEQFF; v_call: TRBV7-6; clone_size: .; j_call: TRBJ2-1; d_call: .
cdr3_nt: TGTGCCAGCAGTTTCCACGACAGGGAAGGGAGGGAGACCCAGTACTTC; cdr3_aa: CASSFHDREGRETQYF; v_call: TRBV27; clone_size: .; j_call: TRBJ2-5; d_call: .
cdr3_nt: TGTGCCAGCAGAAGGGACAGGGGCTACGAGCAGTACTTC; cdr3_aa: CASRRDRGYEQYF; v_call: TRBV6-6; clone_size: .; j_call: TRBJ2-7; d_call: TRBD1
cdr3_nt: TGTGCCAGCACCTCCGGGGGGCCCCAGGCTGAAGCTTTCTTT; cdr3_aa: CASTSGGPQAEAFF; v_call: TRBV7-9; clone_size: .; j_call: TRBJ1-1; d_call: .
cdr3_nt: TGCGCCAGCAGCTTTGGCACCAACACCGGGGAGCTGTTTTTT; cdr3_aa: CASSFGTNTGELFF; v_call: TRBV5-1; clone_size: .; j_call: TRBJ2-2; d_call: .
cdr3_nt: TGTGCCTGGAGTGTTGGTCTAGCGGGAGGGTGGCAGTACTTC; cdr3_aa: CAWSVGLAGGWQYF; v_call: TRBV30; clone_size: .; j_call: TRBJ2-7; d_call: TRBD2
cdr3_nt: TGTGCCAGCAGTGGAGGGACAGGGGGCTCCTACAATGAGCAGTTCTTC; cdr3_aa: CASSGGTGGSYNEQFF; v_call: TRBV2; clone_size: .; j_call: TRBJ2-1; d_call: TRBD1
cdr3_nt: TGCGCCAGCAGCCTGGCAGGGGCTGATGAGCCCCAGCATTTT; cdr3_aa: CASSLAGADEPQHF; v_call: TRBV5-1; clone_size: .; j_call: TRBJ1-5; d_call: .
cdr3_nt: TGTGCCAGCAGCTCCCTGGCGGGACAGGGTTCGTCCGAGCAGTACTTC; cdr3_aa: CASSSLAGQGSSEQYF; v_call: TRBV28; clone_size: .; j_call: TRBJ2-7; d_call: TRBD1
cdr3_nt: TGTGCCATCTCGGCGGGAGGCTACAATGAGCAGTTCTTC; cdr3_aa: CAISAGGYNEQFF; v_call: TRBV10-3; clone_size: .; j_call: TRBJ2-1; d_call: TRBD2
cdr3_nt: TGCGCCAGCAGCCGCCGAAACGTGGGGGGGGATAACACCGGGGAGCTGTTTTTT; cdr3_aa: CASSRRNVGGDNTGELFF; v_call: TRBV4-1; clone_size: .; j_call: TRBJ2-2; d_call: TRBD2
cdr3_nt: TGTGCCAGCAGCGTAGGACTAGCGGGACCCCCAGATACGCAGTATTTT; cdr3_aa: CASSVGLAGPPDTQYF; v_call: TRBV9; clone_size: .; j_call: TRBJ2-3; d_call: TRBD2
cdr3_nt: TGTGCCAGCAGCGTAGATTTGGGGGCAGGGGGGCAGTTCTTC; cdr3_aa: CASSVDLGAGGQFF; v_call: TRBV9; clone_size: once; j_call: TRBJ2-1; d_call: TRBD1
cdr3_nt: TGCAGCGTCAAACGGGACAGGAACACTGAAGCTTTCTTT; cdr3_aa: CSVKRDRNTEAFF; v_call: TRBV29-1; clone_size: .; j_call: TRBJ1-1; d_call: TRBD1
cdr3_nt: TGCGCCAGCAGACCCCGGGCAGGGGCGAACACCGGGGAGCTGTTTTTT; cdr3_aa: CASRPRAGANTGELFF; v_call: TRBV5-1; clone_size: .; j_call: TRBJ2-2; d_call: .
cdr3_nt: TGCAGCGTGGTACAGGGGAGGGAGACCCAGTACTTC; cdr3_aa: CSVVQGRETQYF; v_call: TRBV29-1; clone_size: .; j_call: TRBJ2-5; d_call: .
cdr3_nt: TGTGCCTGGAGTAAGCAGGGTCCAAAACTGTTTTTT; cdr3_aa: CAWSKQGPKLFF; v_call: TRBV30; clone_size: .; j_call: TRBJ1-4; d_call: .
cdr3_nt: TGTGCCAGTAGTCAAACAGGGAATAGCAATCAGCCCCAGCATTTT; cdr3_aa: CASSQTGNSNQPQHF; v_call: TRBV19; clone_size: .; j_call: TRBJ1-5; d_call: .
cdr3_nt: TGTGCCAGCAGCTTGGGCCTAGCGGGGGGAGAGACCCAGTACTTC; cdr3_aa: CASSLGLAGGETQYF; v_call: TRBV5-6; clone_size: .; j_call: TRBJ2-5; d_call: TRBD2
cdr3_nt: TGCAGCGCTGCGGGGGGTTTTGTTCAAGAGACCCAGTACTTC; cdr3_aa: CSAAGGFVQETQYF; v_call: TRBV29-1; clone_size: once; j_call: TRBJ2-5; d_call: TRBD2
cdr3_nt: TGTGCCATCAGTGAAGGAGACGTATTCTTACCGGAGCAGTACTTC; cdr3_aa: CAISEGDVFLPEQYF; v_call: TRBV10-3; clone_size: .; j_call: TRBJ2-7; d_call: .
cdr3_nt: TGTGCCAGCAGCGTTCCGGGACATCAGAACGCTGAAGCTTTCTTT; cdr3_aa: CASSVPGHQNAEAFF; v_call: TRBV7-8; clone_size: .; j_call: TRBJ1-1; d_call: .
cdr3_nt: TGTGCCAGCAGCTTGGCCGCCAACATGAACACTGAAGCTTTCTTT; cdr3_aa: CASSLAANMNTEAFF; v_call: TRBV5-5; clone_size: .; j_call: TRBJ1-1; d_call: .
cdr3_nt: TGTGCCAGTAGGACAGGGACGGGGACCAAAAACATTCAGTACTTC; cdr3_aa: CASRTGTGTKNIQYF; v_call: TRBV19; clone_size: .; j_call: TRBJ2-4; d_call: TRBD1
cdr3_nt: TGTGCCAGCAGCCCCCGGGGGAGACTAGCGGGAGAAAGTGAGCAGTTCTTC; cdr3_aa: CASSPRGRLAGESEQFF; v_call: TRBV5-4; clone_size: .; j_call: TRBJ2-1; d_call: TRBD2
cdr3_nt: TGTGCCAGCAGTCGCACAGGTCCAGATACGCAGTATTTT; cdr3_aa: CASSRTGPDTQYF; v_call: TRBV28; clone_size: .; j_call: TRBJ2-3; d_call: .
cdr3_nt: TGTGCCAGCAGTGAAGGTAGGGAGGCCCAGCCCCAGCATTTT; cdr3_aa: CASSEGREAQPQHF; v_call: TRBV2; clone_size: .; j_call: TRBJ1-5; d_call: .
cdr3_nt: TGTGCCACCAGCAGAGATACGGGGCTAGCGGCCCGGGGGGAGACCCAGTACTTC; cdr3_aa: CATSRDTGLAARGETQYF; v_call: TRBV15; clone_size: .; j_call: TRBJ2-5; d_call: TRBD2
cdr3_nt: TGTGCCAGCAGCTTGGGGACAGGGAGAAATTATGAAGCTTTCTTT; cdr3_aa: CASSLGTGRNYEAFF; v_call: TRBV7-8; clone_size: once; j_call: TRBJ1-1; d_call: TRBD1
cdr3_nt: TGCGCCAGCAGCTTGGGCCTAGCGGCACAGTACAATGAGCAGTTCTTC; cdr3_aa: CASSLGLAAQYNEQFF; v_call: TRBV5-1; clone_size: .; j_call: TRBJ2-1; d_call: TRBD2
cdr3_nt: TGCAGCGTGGAGACGGGAGAATTTCCTCTTACTCCGGGAGAGCAGTACTTC; cdr3_aa: CSVETGEFPLTPGEQYF; v_call: TRBV29-1; clone_size: .; j_call: TRBJ2-7; d_call: .
cdr3_nt: TGTGCCAGCTCCCCAGGACAGCCTAATCAGCCCCAGCATTTT; cdr3_aa: CASSPGQPNQPQHF; v_call: TRBV18; clone_size: .; j_call: TRBJ1-5; d_call: .
cdr3_nt: TGTGCCAGCAGCTTCCCAGGGTCCTCGATCCTTATGAACACTGAAGCTTTCTTT; cdr3_aa: CASSFPGSSILMNTEAFF; v_call: TRBV5-4; clone_size: once; j_call: TRBJ1-1; d_call: .
cdr3_nt: TGTGCCAGCAGCCAAGATCCCCGTCAGGGCTCTGGCTACACCTTC; cdr3_aa: CASSQDPRQGSGYTF; v_call: TRBV4-2; clone_size: .; j_call: TRBJ1-2; d_call: .
cdr3_nt: TGTGCCAGTAGTATCTCGGGCAATCAGCCCCAGCATTTT; cdr3_aa: CASSISGNQPQHF; v_call: TRBV19; clone_size: .; j_call: TRBJ1-5; d_call: .